This T cell receptor beta chain was recovered during a study of blood T cell repertoires in COVID-19. Study overall: Whether acute or convalescent, the COVID-19 samples came from the United States, Italy and Spain. PBMCs, B-cell-depleted T cells, or T cells provided the cDNA or gDNA that made up the material.

Method: immunoSEQ multiplex PCR; TCRdb's copy keeps in-frame clones and lacks some. The repertoire consists of 200,000 to 250,000 clones, with around 82% occurring once and the leading ten covering less than 2.5%. Trimming at V came to 1 base and at J to 7 bases, leaving 6 bases not matched to a gene. CDR3 length: 14 residues. Germline values: CDR1 KGHSH, CDR2 LQKENI. V is TRBV18 and J is TRBJ2-7, with 8 positions matching TRBD1. Sequencing used peripheral blood. This receptor was identified in a woman aged 60 to 75 with acute or convalescent COVID-19. The CDR3 DNA follows: TGTGCCAGCTCACCACTTGACAGGGGAGGTGAGCAGTACTTC. It translates to CASSPLDRGGEQYF.